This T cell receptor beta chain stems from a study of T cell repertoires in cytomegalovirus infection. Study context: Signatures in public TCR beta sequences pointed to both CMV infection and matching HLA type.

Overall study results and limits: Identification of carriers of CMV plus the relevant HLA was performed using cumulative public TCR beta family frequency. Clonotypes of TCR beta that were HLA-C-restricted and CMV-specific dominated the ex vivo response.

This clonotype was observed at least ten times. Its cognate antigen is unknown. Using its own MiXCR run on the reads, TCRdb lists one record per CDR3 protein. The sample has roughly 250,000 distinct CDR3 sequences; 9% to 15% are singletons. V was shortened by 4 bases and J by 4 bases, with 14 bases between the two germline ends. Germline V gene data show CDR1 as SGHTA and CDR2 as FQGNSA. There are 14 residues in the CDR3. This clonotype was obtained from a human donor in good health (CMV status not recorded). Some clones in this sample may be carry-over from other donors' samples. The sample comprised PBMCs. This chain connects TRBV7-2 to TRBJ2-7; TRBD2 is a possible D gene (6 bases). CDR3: CASSSRNGGYEQYF. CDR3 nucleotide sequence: TGTGCCAGCAGCTCACGCAACGGGGGTTACGAGCAGTACTTC. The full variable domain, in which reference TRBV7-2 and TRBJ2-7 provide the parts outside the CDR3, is GAGVSQSPSNKVTEKGKDVELRCDPISGHTALYWYRQSLGQGLEFLIYFQGNSAPDKSGLPSDRFSAERTGGSVSTLTIQRTQQEDSAVYLCASSSRNGGYEQYFGPGTRLTVT.